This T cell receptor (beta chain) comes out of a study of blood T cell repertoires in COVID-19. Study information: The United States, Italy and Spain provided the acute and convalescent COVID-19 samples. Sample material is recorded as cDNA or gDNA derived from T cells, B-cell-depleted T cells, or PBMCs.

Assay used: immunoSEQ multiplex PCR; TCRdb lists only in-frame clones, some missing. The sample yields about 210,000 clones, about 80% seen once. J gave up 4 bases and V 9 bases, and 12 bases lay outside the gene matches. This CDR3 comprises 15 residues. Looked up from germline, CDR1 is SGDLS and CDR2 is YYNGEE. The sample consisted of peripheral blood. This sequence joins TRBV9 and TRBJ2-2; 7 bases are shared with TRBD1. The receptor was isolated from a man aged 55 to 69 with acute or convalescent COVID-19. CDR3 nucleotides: TGTGCCACAGGGACAGCCCCCACGGGCACCGGGGAGCTGTTTTTT. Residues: CATGTAPTGTGELFF.